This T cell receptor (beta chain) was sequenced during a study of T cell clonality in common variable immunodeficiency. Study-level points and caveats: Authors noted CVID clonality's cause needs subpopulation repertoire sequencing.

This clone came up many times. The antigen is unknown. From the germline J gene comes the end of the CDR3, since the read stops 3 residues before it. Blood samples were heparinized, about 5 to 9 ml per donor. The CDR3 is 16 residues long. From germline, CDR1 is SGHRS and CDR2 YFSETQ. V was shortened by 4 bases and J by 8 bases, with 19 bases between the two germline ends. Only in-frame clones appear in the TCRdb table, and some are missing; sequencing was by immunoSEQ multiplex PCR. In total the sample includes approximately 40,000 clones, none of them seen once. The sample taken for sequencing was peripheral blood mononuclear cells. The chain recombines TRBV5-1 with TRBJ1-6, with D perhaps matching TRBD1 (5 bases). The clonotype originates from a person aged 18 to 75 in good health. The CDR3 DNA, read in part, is TGCGCCAGCAGCCTAACTCGTGGGGGGGTGGATTCACCC. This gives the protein CASSLTRGGVDSP. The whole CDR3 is CASSLTRGGVDSPLHF.